This paragraph covers one T cell receptor (beta chain) sequence. A read error may account for a junction end that differs from germline. The sample is drawn from a study of identical twins. Germline V gene lookup returns CDR1 SGHRS and CDR2 YFSETQ. The CDR3 consists of 18 residues. Each CDR3 protein is one row after TCRdb ran MiXCR on the 5' RACE reads. The table includes 450,000 to 600,000 distinct CDR3 sequences, 20% to 25% detected once. This sample also belongs to another study, concerning yellow fever vaccine responses in identical twins.

The chain recombines TRBV5-1 with TRBJ2-4, with TRBD2 matching over 11 bases. The receptor's source is a woman aged 18-35 years in good health. The sample consisted of CD4+ T cells sorted from blood. CDR3 protein: CASRVSSGRHLSKNIQNF. CDR3 nucleotide sequence: TGCGCCAGCAGGGTATCTAGCGGGAGGCACCTTTCCAAAAACATTCAGAACTTC.